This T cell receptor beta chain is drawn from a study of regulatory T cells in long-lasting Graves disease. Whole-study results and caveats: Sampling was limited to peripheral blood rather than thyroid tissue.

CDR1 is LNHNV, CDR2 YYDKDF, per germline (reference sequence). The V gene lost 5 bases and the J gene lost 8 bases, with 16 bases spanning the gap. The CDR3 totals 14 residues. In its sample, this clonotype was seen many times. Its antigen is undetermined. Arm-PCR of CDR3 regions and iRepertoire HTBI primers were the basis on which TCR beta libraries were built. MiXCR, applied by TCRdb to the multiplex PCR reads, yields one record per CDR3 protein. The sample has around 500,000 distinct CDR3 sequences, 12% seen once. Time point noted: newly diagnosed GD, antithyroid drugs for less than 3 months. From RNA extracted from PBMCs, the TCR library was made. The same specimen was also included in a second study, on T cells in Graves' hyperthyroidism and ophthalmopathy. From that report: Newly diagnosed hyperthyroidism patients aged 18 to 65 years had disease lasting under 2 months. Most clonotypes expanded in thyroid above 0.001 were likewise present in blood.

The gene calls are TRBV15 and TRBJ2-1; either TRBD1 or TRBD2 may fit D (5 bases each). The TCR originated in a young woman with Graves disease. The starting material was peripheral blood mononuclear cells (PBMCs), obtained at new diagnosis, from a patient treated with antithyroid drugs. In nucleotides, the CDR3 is TGTGCCACCAGCCCCCGGATCAGGGAGCATGAGCAGTTCTTC. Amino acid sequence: CATSPRIREHEQFF.